These 27 T cell receptor beta chains came from one sample sequenced in a study of control samples from healthy donors and cancer patients. TCRdb's table, derived via immunoSEQ multiplex PCR, lists solely in-frame clones and lacks some. The sample holds about 140,000 clones; 90% to 95% are singletons and the top ten take around 13%. The sample was blood. These receptors came from a man aged 40-50 years in good health.

The rearrangement links TRBV15 to TRBJ2-3, with TRBD2 matching over 7 bases. This CDR3 comprises 17 residues. In germline, CDR1 is LNHNV, CDR2 YYDKDF (reference sequence). Trimming took 1 base from V and 4 from J; bases not matched to a gene: 11. CDR3 sequence: CATSRGGGTTPADTQYF. CDR3 nucleotide sequence: TGTGCCACCAGCAGAGGGGGGGGGACGACTCCCGCAGATACGCAGTATTTT.

This chain connects TRBV6-5 to TRBJ1-2, with 9 bases lining up with TRBD1. V shed 0 bases and J 6 bases; nucleotides not matched to a gene: 5. The CDR3 is made up of 15 amino acids. The germline V gene has CDR1 MNHEY and CDR2 SVGAGI. CDR3 residues: CASSYSGGTGNGYTF. CDR3 nucleotide sequence: TGTGCCAGCAGTTACTCGGGGGGGACAGGGAATGGCTACACCTTC.

Written as DNA, the CDR3 is TGTGCCACCTACCCCCAGACAGGGAGCTCCTACAATGAGCAGTTCTTC. This codes for CATYPQTGSSYNEQFF. The V and J genes are TRBV19 and TRBJ2-1, with 7 bases identical to TRBD1. The CDR3 consists of 16 residues. The V segment lost 10 bases and the J segment 0 bases; nucleotides outside the gene matches: 12. The germline CDR1 and CDR2 sequences are LNHDA and SQIVND (reference sequence).

V gene TRBV27 combines with J gene TRBJ2-7; D is perhaps TRBD2 (5 bases). The CDR3 has 13 amino acids. Trimming pared 6 bases from V and 3 bases from J, leaving 12 bases between. In germline, CDR1 is MNHEY, CDR2 SMNVEV (reference sequence). The CDR3 DNA is TGTGCCAGCAGGTCCTACGAGGGCTACGAGCAGTACTTC. Protein product: CASRSYEGYEQYF.

CDR3 in DNA: TGTGCCAGCTCACTTTACCTTCCGGGACAGCAAAATGAGCAGTTCTTC. Translated: CASSLYLPGQQNEQFF. The chain recombines TRBV18 with TRBJ2-1, with 7 bases matching TRBD1. This CDR3 spans 16 amino acids. Germline values: CDR1 KGHSH, CDR2 LQKENI. The junction had 13 bases not matched to a gene; V was cut back by 4 bases and J by 7 bases.

The chain joins TRBV19 to TRBJ1-6; unclear D gene. Trimming removed 5 bases from V and 7 bases from J, with 12 bases in between. The length of the CDR3 is 14 residues. Germline V gene lookup returns CDR1 LNHDA and CDR2 SQIVND (reference sequence). CDR3 in DNA: TGTGCCAGTAGTGGCCGGACGGAAAATTCACCCCTCCACTTT. Translated: CASSGRTENSPLHF.

V is TRBV5-4 and J is TRBJ2-3; 11 nucleotides line up with TRBD2. Germline-derived CDR1 and CDR2 are SGHNT and YYREEE (reference sequence). The CDR3 loop spans 15 amino acids. J gave up 2 bases and V 3 bases, and 2 bases lay outside the gene matches. The CDR3 nucleotides read TGTGCCAGCAGCTCTAGCGGGGGGCCCACAGATACGCAGTATTTT. Protein product: CASSSSGGPTDTQYF.

The chain uses TRBV11-1 and TRBJ2-1, with D possibly being TRBD2 (6 bases). CDR1 and CDR2 from the germline V gene are SGHAT and FQDESV (reference sequence). V lost 5 bases and J lost 4, with 9 bases in between. This CDR3 spans 13 amino acids. The CDR3 protein is CASSPGGYNEQFF. The DNA of the CDR3 is TGTGCCAGCAGCCCCGGGGGTTACAATGAGCAGTTCTTC.

The V and J genes are TRBV9 and TRBJ1-6; the D gene is possibly TRBD1 (5 bases). The CDR3 extends over 15 amino acids. Germline V gene data show CDR1 as SGDLS and CDR2 as YYNGEE. The germline V and J ends were trimmed by 0 bases and 6 bases, with 10 bases remaining between them. The CDR3, as DNA: TGTGCCAGCAGCGTAGAGGGGACTCTTAATTCACCCCTCCACTTT. Its protein is CASSVEGTLNSPLHF.

The chain has TRBV5-1 and TRBJ2-5; 11 nucleotides match TRBD1. J gave up 0 bases and V 4 bases, and 5 bases lay outside the gene matches. This CDR3 is built from 16 residues. Germline V gene lookup returns CDR1 SGHRS and CDR2 YFSETQ. The CDR3 protein is CASSPGTGGNQETQYF. The CDR3 region has the DNA TGCGCCAGCAGCCCCGGGACAGGGGGGAACCAAGAGACCCAGTACTTC.

The chain is built from TRBV4-3 and TRBJ1-1; 10 bases are shared with TRBD1. CDR1 is LGHNA and CDR2 is YSLEER in the germline V gene. The V gene end was trimmed by 2 bases and the J gene end by 2 bases; junction bases not matched to a gene: 14. This CDR3 comprises 19 residues. The CDR3 spells CASSQREQTGGDPNTEAFF. The CDR3 DNA reads as TGCGCCAGCAGCCAAAGAGAGCAGACAGGGGGCGACCCTAACACTGAAGCTTTCTTT.

V and J are TRBV5-1 and TRBJ2-2, with 8 nucleotides matching TRBD1. The CDR3 has 16 residues. With 4 bases clipped from V and 5 bases from J, the junction kept 10 bases outside the gene matches. Germline V gene sequence: CDR1 SGHRS, CDR2 YFSETQ. The CDR3 DNA reads TGCGCCAGCAGCCGCGGGCAGGGGGCGCAGACCGGGGAGCTGTTTTTT. This sequence encodes CASSRGQGAQTGELFF.

This clone was found once. The CDR3 spells CASSIAEGQYNEQFF. CDR3 nucleotide sequence: TGTGCCAGTAGTATCGCGGAGGGTCAATACAATGAGCAGTTCTTC. The chain is built from TRBV19 and TRBJ2-1, with D possibly matching TRBD2 (6 bases). CDR3 length equals 15 residues. Germline V CDR1 and CDR2: LNHDA, SQIVND (reference sequence). The V end lost 3 bases, the J end lost 4 bases, and 13 bases lay between the germline ends.

The chain is built from TRBV28 and TRBJ2-1; TRBD2 matches 14 bases. V lost 5 bases, J lost 10 bases, and 4 bases stayed unmatched. This CDR3 comprises 14 residues. Germline CDR1 reads MDHEN; CDR2 reads SYDVKM. CDR3 amino acids: CASSGTSGSWEQFF. Written as DNA, the CDR3 is TGTGCCAGCAGTGGGACTAGCGGGAGCTGGGAGCAGTTCTTC.

This chain connects TRBV11-2 to TRBJ1-5; no clear D. CDR1 is SGHAT and CDR2 is FQNNGV in the germline V gene. V gave up 1 base and J gave up 5 bases, with 6 bases separating them. This CDR3 is 13 amino acids long. CDR3: CASSLGLYQPQHF. CDR3 nucleotide sequence: TGTGCCAGCAGCTTAGGTCTTTATCAGCCCCAGCATTTT.

The rearrangement joins TRBV29-1 to TRBJ1-2; D perhaps matches TRBD1 (5 bases). The CDR3 is 14 amino acids. The germline CDR1 and CDR2 sequences are SQVTM and ANQGSEA. V lost 3 bases to trimming and J lost 4 bases, with 15 bases between them. Here the CDR3 DNA reads TGCAGCGTTGAGCAGGACGGGGGATTCTATGGCTACACCTTC. Translation: CSVEQDGGFYGYTF.

The genes are TRBV5-5 and TRBJ1-6; the D is unclear. The V and J ends lost 4 bases and 5 bases respectively, with 16 bases between them. The CDR3 covers 16 residues. CDR1 is SGHKS, CDR2 YYEKEE, per germline (reference sequence). The DNA of the CDR3 is TGTGCCAGCAGCCCTCAAATCGGACGGGATAATTCACCCCTCCACTTT. Residues: CASSPQIGRDNSPLHF. The full variable domain, in which reference TRBV5-5 and TRBJ1-6 provide the parts outside the CDR3, is DAGVTQSPTHLIKTRGQQVTLRCSPISGHKSVSWYQQVLGQGPQFIFQYYEKEERGRGNFPDRFSARQFPNYSSELNVNALLLGDSALYLCASSPQIGRDNSPLHFGNGTRLTVT.

Note on this clone: A read error may account for a junction end that differs from germline. CDR3 bases: TGTGCTAGCAGCTCCACACCGTCACCCTACAATGAGCAGTTCTTC. This gives the protein CASSSTPSPYNEQFF. This sequence joins TRBV7-7 and TRBJ2-1; D gene ambiguous. This CDR3 is built from 15 residues. CDR1 and CDR2 from the germline V gene are SSHAT and FNYEAQ (reference sequence).

This chain links TRBV6-5 with TRBJ2-5; 7 bases agree with TRBD2. Germline CDR1 MNHEY, CDR2 SVGAGI. With 6 bases clipped from V and 5 bases from J, the junction kept 3 bases outside the gene matches. The CDR3 loop spans 12 amino acids. The CDR3 sequence is CASRAGSETQYF. The CDR3 region has the DNA TGTGCCAGCAGAGCGGGAAGTGAGACCCAGTACTTC.

The CDR3 DNA reads as TGTGCCAGCAGCCCCCATGGACCGTCTACTGAAGCTTTCTTT. It specifies CASSPHGPSTEAFF. V and J are TRBV7-9 and TRBJ1-1, with D uncertain. From germline, CDR1 is SEHNR and CDR2 FQNEAQ (reference sequence). V lost 5 bases to trimming and J lost 5 bases, with 15 bases between them. This CDR3 has 14 residues.

J is TRBJ1-1 and V is TRBV7-3, with TRBD1 matching over 8 bases. The CDR3 is made up of 13 amino acids. The trim removed 10 bases at V and 0 bases at J, leaving 4 bases unmatched. In germline, CDR1 is SGHTA, CDR2 FQGTGA. The CDR3 DNA is TGTGCCACCAGGGACAGGCTGAACACTGAAGCTTTCTTT. This gives the protein CATRDRLNTEAFF. Complete variable domain (other parts from reference TRBV7-3 and TRBJ1-1): GAGVSQTPSNKVTEKGKYVELRCDPISGHTALYWYRQSLGQGPEFLIYFQGTGAADDSGLPNDRFFAVRPEGSVSTLKIQRTERGDSAVYLCATRDRLNTEAFFGQGTRLTVV.

The chain uses TRBV6-5 and TRBJ1-2; TRBD1 matches at 7 bases. CDR3 length: 12 amino acids. Losses at the gene ends were 6 bases for V and 8 bases for J; bases not matched to a gene: 6. Germline-derived CDR1 and CDR2 are MNHEY and SVGAGI. The CDR3, as DNA: TGTGCCAGCAGAAAACAGGGACAGGGCTACACCTTC. As protein: CASRKQGQGYTF.

This chain uses TRBV5-6 with TRBJ2-7; no definite D call. V was cut by 0 bases and J by 4 bases, with 5 bases left in between. The CDR3 covers 12 residues. From germline, CDR1 is SGHDT and CDR2 YYEEEE. This CDR3 is CASSLAKYEQYF. For the CDR3, the DNA is TGTGCCAGCAGCTTGGCCAAGTACGAGCAGTACTTC. Supplemented by reference TRBV5-6 and TRBJ2-7, the full variable domain reads DAGVTQSPTHLIKTRGQQVTLRCSPKSGHDTVSWYQQALGQGPQFIFQYYEEEERQRGNFPDRFSGHQFPNYSSELNVNALLLGDSALYLCASSLAKYEQYFGPGTRLTVT.

The V gene is TRBV5-1, the J gene TRBJ2-1; TRBD2 matches at 10 bases. V shed 4 bases, J shed 8 bases, and the junction held 12 bases outside the gene matches. The CDR3 runs to 16 residues. Per the germline V gene, CDR1 is SGHRS and CDR2 is YFSETQ. CDR3: CASSRLTGLAFDEQFF. CDR3 coding DNA: TGCGCCAGCAGCAGACTTACGGGACTAGCGTTCGATGAGCAGTTCTTC.

The chain has TRBV6-1 and TRBJ2-1; 8 bases agree with TRBD2. V gave up 2 bases and J gave up 2 bases; unmatched junction bases: 5. The CDR3 consists of 16 residues. Germline V gene data show CDR1 as MNHNS and CDR2 as SASEGT. The CDR3 nucleotides read TGTGCCAGCAGTGAACCCCGGACTAGCCCCTACAATGAGCAGTTCTTC. This sequence encodes CASSEPRTSPYNEQFF.

The chain employs TRBV11-2 and TRBJ1-6; TRBD1 matches at 8 bases. V dropped 4 bases and J dropped 7; count of bases not matched to a gene: 6. Germline CDR1 and CDR2: SGHAT and FQNNGV. The CDR3 consists of 15 residues. This CDR3 is CASSSSTGANSPLHF. CDR3 in DNA: TGTGCCAGCAGCTCCTCGACAGGGGCCAATTCACCCCTCCACTTT.

This rearrangement joins TRBV20-1 to TRBJ1-3; no firm D call. The CDR3 consists of 13 residues. CDR1 DFQATT and CDR2 SNEGSKA come from the germline V gene (reference sequence). V was shortened by 3 bases and J by 1 base, with 7 bases between the two germline ends. In nucleotides, the CDR3 is TGCAGTGCTAGTTTGGGATCTGGAAACACCATATATTTT. Its translation: CSASLGSGNTIYF.